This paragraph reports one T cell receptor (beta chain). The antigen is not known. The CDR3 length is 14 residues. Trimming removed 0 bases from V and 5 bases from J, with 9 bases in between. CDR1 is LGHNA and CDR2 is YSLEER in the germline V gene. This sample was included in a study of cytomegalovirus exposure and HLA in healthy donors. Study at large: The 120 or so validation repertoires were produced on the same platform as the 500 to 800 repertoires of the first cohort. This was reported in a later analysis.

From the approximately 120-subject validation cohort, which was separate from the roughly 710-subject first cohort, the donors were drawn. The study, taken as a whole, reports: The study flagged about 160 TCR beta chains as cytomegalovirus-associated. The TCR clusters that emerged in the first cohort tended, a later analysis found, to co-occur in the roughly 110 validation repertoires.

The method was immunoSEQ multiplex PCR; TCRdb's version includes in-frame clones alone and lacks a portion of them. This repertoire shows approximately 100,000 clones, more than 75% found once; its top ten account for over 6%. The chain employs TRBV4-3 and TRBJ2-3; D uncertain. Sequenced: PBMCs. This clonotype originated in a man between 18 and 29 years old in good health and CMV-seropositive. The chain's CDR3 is CASSQDSRRDTQYF. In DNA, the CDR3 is TGCGCCAGCAGCCAAGATTCCCGCAGAGATACGCAGTATTTT.